One and the same sample provided the 14 T cell receptor beta chains below, sequenced in a study of T cells in narcolepsy. The table came from immunoSEQ multiplex PCR; TCRdb's copy has only in-frame clones and leaves some out. The repertoire holds 20,000 to 25,000 clones, with 70% to 90% as singletons. Sequenced: memory (CD45RA-) CD4+ T cells from blood. The receptors originated from a human donor in good health.

This chain uses TRBV5-1 with TRBJ1-5; TRBD1 agrees at 10 bases. The CDR3 loop spans 15 amino acids. Germline V gene sequence: CDR1 SGHRS, CDR2 YFSETQ. Trimming took 0 bases from V and 3 from J; bases not matched to a gene: 0. DNA of the CDR3: TGCGCCAGCAGCTTGGGACAGGGGGCCAATCAGCCCCAGCATTTT. Its translation is CASSLGQGANQPQHF. Supplemented by reference TRBV5-1 and TRBJ1-5, the full variable domain reads KAGVTQTPRYLIKTRGQQVTLSCSPISGHRSVSWYQQTPGQGLQFLFEYFSETQRNKGNFPGRFSGRQFSNSRSEMNVSTLELGDSALYLCASSLGQGANQPQHFGDGTRLSIL.

The chain couples TRBV12-1 to TRBJ1-2. TRBV12-1 is labeled a pseudogene. CDR3 size: 18 residues. This CDR3 is CASSFGGVLKRDNYGYTF. CDR3 DNA sequence: TGTGCCAGCAGCTTTGGAGGCGTCCTAAAGAGGGATAACTATGGCTACACCTTC.

Comment on this clone: Distinct nucleotide sequences in the sample also encode this CDR3. V and J are TRBV9 and TRBJ1-4, with a weak D call TRBD1 (5 bases). CDR3 size: 15 residues. Trimming stripped 4 bases from V and 4 bases from J, with 14 bases between. CDR1 and CDR2 (germline): SGDLS, YYNGEE. This CDR3 is CASSSRQGVNEKLFF. The DNA for the CDR3 is TGTGCCAGCAGCTCGAGGCAGGGCGTTAATGAAAAACTGTTTTTT.

CDR3 in amino acids: CASSLDRGTATNEKLFF. Here the CDR3 DNA reads TGTGCCAGCAGCCTGGATCGGGGTACTGCAACTAATGAAAAACTGTTTTTT. This sequence joins TRBV5-4 and TRBJ1-4; D gene ambiguous. The germline CDR1 and CDR2 sequences are SGHNT and YYREEE (reference sequence). This CDR3 region has 17 residues. Trimming pared 4 bases from V and 0 bases from J, leaving 16 bases between.

The chain has TRBV10-3 and TRBJ2-3, with D tentatively TRBD2 (7 bases). Germline CDR1 is ENHRY and CDR2 is SYGVKD. V dropped 8 bases and J dropped 1 base, with 16 bases sitting between them. The CDR3 has 15 amino acids. The CDR3 spells CAISGGGGGTDTQYF. CDR3 coding DNA: TGTGCCATCTCTGGGGGGGGCGGTGGCACAGATACGCAGTATTTT.

This clone occurred once. The V and J genes are TRBV5-4 and TRBJ1-2, with 8 positions matching TRBD1. This CDR3 has 14 residues. The V gene end was trimmed by 4 bases and the J gene end by 9 bases; junction bases not matched to a gene: 11. The V gene's germline CDR1 is SGHNT and CDR2 YYREEE (reference sequence). Here the CDR3 DNA reads TGTGCCAGCAGCATGGGACAGGACCATCTTAGCTACACCTTC. Protein: CASSMGQDHLSYTF.

The V call is TRBV11-2, the J call TRBJ2-5; D gene unclear. V was shortened by 4 bases and J by 2 bases, with 5 bases between the two germline ends. The CDR3 consists of 12 residues. Germline-derived CDR1 and CDR2 are SGHAT and FQNNGV. DNA of the CDR3: TGTGCCAGCAGCTCGAATCAAGAGACCCAGTACTTC. Its translation: CASSSNQETQYF. Full variable domain (remainder filled in from reference TRBV11-2 and TRBJ2-5): EAGVAQSPRYKIIEKRQSVAFWCNPISGHATLYWYQQILGQGPKLLIQFQNNGVVDDSQLPKDRFSAERLKGVDSTLKIQPAKLEDSAVYLCASSSNQETQYFGPGTRLLVL.

The rearrangement uses TRBV4-1 and TRBJ1-3; no firm D call. The V gene lost 3 bases and the J gene lost 2 bases, with 11 bases spanning the gap. Germline CDR1 is MGHRA and CDR2 is YSYEKL. The CDR3 runs to 15 residues. This CDR3 reads CASSQPPYPGNTIYF. CDR3 sequence (DNA): TGCGCCAGCAGCCAGCCCCCGTATCCTGGAAACACCATATATTTT.

The rearrangement links TRBV5-6 to TRBJ2-1; no definite D call. Germline V gene data show CDR1 as SGHDT and CDR2 as YYEEEE. V lost 5 bases and J lost 5, with 8 bases in between. This CDR3 is 12 amino acids long. The chain's CDR3 is CASRSLNNEQFF. The CDR3 bases are TGTGCCAGCAGGTCCCTTAACAATGAGCAGTTCTTC.

The chain joins TRBV9 to TRBJ1-1, with TRBD1 matching over 7 bases. Per the germline V gene, CDR1 is SGDLS and CDR2 is YYNGEE. The CDR3 length is 12 residues. The V and J ends lost 4 bases and 11 bases, in that order; junction bases with no gene match: 8. CDR3 protein: CASSPQGGAAFF. DNA of the CDR3: TGTGCCAGCAGCCCCCAGGGGGGGGCTGCTTTCTTT.

The chain combines TRBV7-9 with TRBJ1-2; D not certain. This CDR3 contains 14 residues. V was pared by 5 bases and J by 3 bases, with 13 bases between. Germline values: CDR1 SEHNR, CDR2 FQNEAQ (reference sequence). The CDR3 DNA follows: TGTGCCAGCAGCATATCCCCCCTCGACTATGGCTACACCTTC. Residues: CASSISPLDYGYTF.

In this sample, this clone turned up once. The chain employs TRBV6-1 and TRBJ1-2, with 7 bases lining up with TRBD1. Germline CDR1 MNHNS, CDR2 SASEGT. CDR3 size: 12 residues. The V gene end was trimmed by 9 bases and the J gene end by 13 bases; junction bases not matched to a gene: 14. CDR3 DNA: TGTGCCAGTAGGTTGGAAGGGGGCTTTATCACCTTC. Residues: CASRLEGGFITF.

The chain combines TRBV18 with TRBJ1-3; D ambiguous. V dropped 3 bases and J dropped 2 bases, with 2 bases sitting between them. CDR3 size: 12 residues. Germline-derived CDR1 and CDR2 are KGHSH and LQKENI. CDR3 DNA: TGTGCCAGCTCACCTGCTGGAAACACCATATATTTT. The encoded protein is CASSPAGNTIYF.

The chain joins TRBV6-5 to TRBJ2-7; TRBD1 or TRBD2 may be the D gene (5 bases each). Deletions cut 6 bases from V and 2 bases from J, with 17 bases between. Germline V gives CDR1 MNHEY, CDR2 SVGAGI. The CDR3 loop spans 15 amino acids. The CDR3 loop reads CASSKTGRGPYEQYF. The CDR3 region has the DNA TGTGCCAGCAGCAAAACAGGCCGGGGACCCTACGAGCAGTACTTC.